This T cell receptor (beta chain) is from a study of blood T cell repertoires in COVID-19. About the study: Samples taken during acute and convalescent COVID-19 were collected in the United States, Italy and Spain. The cDNA or gDNA used as material had been derived from T cells, B-cell-depleted T cells, or PBMCs.

Authors' methods: Cell counts per sample came from amplifying reference gene primers. Profiling relied on immunoSEQ multiplex PCR, and the TCRdb table lists in-frame clones only, not all of them. The DNA was the basis for D and trimming; V, J and clone size are from that table. The sample has 270,000 or so clones; over 80% are singletons. Germline V lookup: CDR1 MNHEY, CDR2 SMNVEV (reference sequence). The CDR3 covers 16 residues. Trimming removed 4 bases at V and 0 bases at J, with 16 bases between. This TCR came from a woman between 25 and 40 years old with acute COVID-19. The sequencing input was PBMCs or T cells enriched from blood (not recorded which). The chain combines TRBV27 with TRBJ2-7; D is perhaps TRBD1 (5 bases). Here the CDR3 reads CASSSLREPSSYEQYF. CDR3 in DNA: TGTGCCAGCAGTTCGCTCAGGGAACCTAGCTCCTACGAGCAGTACTTC.